This entry features one TCR beta chain sequence. Its antigen is not identified. TCRdb reprocessed the RT-PCR reads with MiXCR, giving one entry per CDR3 protein. The sample contains 450,000 to 700,000 distinct CDR3 sequences, around 15% of which appear only once. The sample originates from a study of response to subunit inactivated influenza vaccine. Whole-study results and caveats: A suggestion made by the authors is that each seasonal influenza vaccination recruits few new T cells.

CDR1 is SGHKS, CDR2 YYEKEE, per germline (reference sequence). Trimming took 0 bases from V and 3 from J, leaving 22 bases between them. The length of the CDR3 is 18 residues. The TCR sequence derives from a man aged 45-65 years who received an inactivated influenza vaccine. The sequencing here drew on PBMCs from blood, taken approximately 13 days after vaccination. This chain links TRBV5-5 with TRBJ2-7; D perhaps matches TRBD1 (6 bases). The CDR3 DNA reads TGTGCCAGCAGCTTGGAGCCGACCACAGGGACGGAGGTCTACGAGCAGTACTTC. Translating gives CASSLEPTTGTEVYEQYF. Filled out from reference TRBV5-5 and TRBJ2-7, the complete variable domain reads DAGVTQSPTHLIKTRGQQVTLRCSPISGHKSVSWYQQVLGQGPQFIFQYYEKEERGRGNFPDRFSARQFPNYSSELNVNALLLGDSALYLCASSLEPTTGTEVYEQYFGPGTRLTVT.